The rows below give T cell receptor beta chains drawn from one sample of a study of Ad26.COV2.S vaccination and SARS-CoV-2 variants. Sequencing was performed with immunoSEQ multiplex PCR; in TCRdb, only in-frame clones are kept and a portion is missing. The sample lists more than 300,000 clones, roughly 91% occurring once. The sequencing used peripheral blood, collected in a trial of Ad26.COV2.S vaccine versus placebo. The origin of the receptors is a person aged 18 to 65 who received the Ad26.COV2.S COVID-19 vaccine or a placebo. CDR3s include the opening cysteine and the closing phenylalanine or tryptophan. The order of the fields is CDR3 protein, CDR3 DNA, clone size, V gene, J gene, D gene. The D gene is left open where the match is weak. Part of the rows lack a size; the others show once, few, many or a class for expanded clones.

cdr3_aa: CASSFQGPATNEKLFF; cdr3_nt: TGCGCCAGCAGCTTTCAGGGACCTGCAACTAATGAAAAACTGTTTTTT; clone_size: NA; v_call: TRBV5-1; j_call: TRBJ1-4; d_call: NA
cdr3_aa: CASCLGYGTGELFF; cdr3_nt: TGTGCCAGCTGCTTAGGATATGGCACCGGGGAGCTGTTTTTT; clone_size: few; v_call: TRBV27; j_call: TRBJ2-2; d_call: NA
cdr3_aa: CASSPRLSYGYTF; cdr3_nt: TGTGCCAGCAGCCCTCGACTGAGCTATGGCTACACCTTC; clone_size: NA; v_call: TRBV3-1/TRBV3-2; j_call: TRBJ1-2; d_call: NA
cdr3_aa: CASSLGHRVYGYTF; cdr3_nt: TGTGCCAGCAGCTTAGGGCACAGGGTCTATGGCTACACCTTC; clone_size: few; v_call: TRBV28; j_call: TRBJ1-2; d_call: NA
cdr3_aa: CSVLTGGRTEAFF; cdr3_nt: TGCAGCGTCCTGACAGGGGGAAGGACTGAAGCTTTCTTT; clone_size: NA; v_call: TRBV29-1; j_call: TRBJ1-1; d_call: TRBD1
cdr3_aa: CASRDGLAVETQYF; cdr3_nt: TGTGCCAGCAGAGATGGACTAGCCGTAGAGACCCAGTACTTC; clone_size: NA; v_call: TRBV2; j_call: TRBJ2-5; d_call: TRBD2
cdr3_aa: CASSLQLKSGRESGEQYF; cdr3_nt: TGTGCCAGCAGTTTACAACTGAAGTCAGGCAGGGAGAGCGGCGAGCAGTACTTC; clone_size: NA; v_call: TRBV2; j_call: TRBJ2-7; d_call: NA
cdr3_aa: CASSRPRTSGVAKNIQYF; cdr3_nt: TGTGCCAGCAGCCGCCCCCGGACTAGCGGGGTAGCCAAAAACATTCAGTACTTC; clone_size: NA; v_call: TRBV28; j_call: TRBJ2-4; d_call: TRBD2
cdr3_aa: CSASAGTGGYEQYF; cdr3_nt: TGCAGTGCTAGTGCCGGGACAGGGGGCTACGAGCAGTACTTC; clone_size: NA; v_call: TRBV20-1; j_call: TRBJ2-7; d_call: TRBD1
cdr3_aa: CASSQDFGQETQYF; cdr3_nt: TGCGCCAGCAGCCAAGATTTCGGTCAAGAGACCCAGTACTTC; clone_size: NA; v_call: TRBV4-3; j_call: TRBJ2-5; d_call: NA
cdr3_aa: CSVERNTQYF; cdr3_nt: TGCAGCGTTGAACGAAATACGCAGTATTTT; clone_size: NA; v_call: TRBV29-1; j_call: TRBJ2-3; d_call: NA
cdr3_aa: CASSLGQYTGELFF; cdr3_nt: TGTGCCAGCAGCTTAGGACAGTACACCGGGGAGCTGTTTTTT; clone_size: NA; v_call: TRBV7-2; j_call: TRBJ2-2; d_call: NA
cdr3_aa: CASSRQGAAYNEQFF; cdr3_nt: TGTGCCAGCAGCCGACAGGGGGCGGCCTACAATGAGCAGTTCTTC; clone_size: NA; v_call: TRBV5-8; j_call: TRBJ2-1; d_call: TRBD1